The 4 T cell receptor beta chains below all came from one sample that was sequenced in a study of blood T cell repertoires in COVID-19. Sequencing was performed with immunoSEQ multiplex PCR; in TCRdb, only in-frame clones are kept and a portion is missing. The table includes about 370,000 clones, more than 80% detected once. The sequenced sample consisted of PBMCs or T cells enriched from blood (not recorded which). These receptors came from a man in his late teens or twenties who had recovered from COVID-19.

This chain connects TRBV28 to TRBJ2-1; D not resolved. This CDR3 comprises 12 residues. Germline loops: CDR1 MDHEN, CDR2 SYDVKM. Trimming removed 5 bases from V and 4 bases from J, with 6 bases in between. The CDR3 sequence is CASSQVYNEQFF. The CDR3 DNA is TGTGCCAGCAGTCAGGTATACAATGAGCAGTTCTTC.

The CDR3, as DNA: TGTGCCACCGGTTGGGAGTACAATCAGCCCCAGCATTTT. Amino acid sequence: CATGWEYNQPQHF. The V and J genes are TRBV15 and TRBJ1-5; D uncertain. Germline V lookup: CDR1 LNHNV, CDR2 YYDKDF (reference sequence). Trimming shortened V by 8 bases and J by 3 bases, and 11 bases separated the two germline ends. The CDR3 extends over 13 amino acids.

The CDR3 region is CASASQGSTYNEQFF. CDR3 in DNA: TGTGCCAGCGCCTCGCAGGGCTCAACCTACAATGAGCAGTTCTTC. The V and J genes are TRBV6-5 and TRBJ2-1, with a weak D call TRBD1 (5 bases). CDR3 length: 15 amino acids. V lost 8 bases to trimming and J lost 2 bases, with 16 bases between them. Looked up from germline, CDR1 is MNHEY and CDR2 is SVGAGI.

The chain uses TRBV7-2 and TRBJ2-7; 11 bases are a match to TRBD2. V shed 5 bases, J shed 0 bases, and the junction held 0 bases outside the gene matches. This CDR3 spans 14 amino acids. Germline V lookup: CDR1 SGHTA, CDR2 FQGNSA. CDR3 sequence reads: CASSGTSGSYEQYF. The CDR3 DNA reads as TGTGCCAGCAGCGGGACTAGCGGCTCCTACGAGCAGTACTTC.